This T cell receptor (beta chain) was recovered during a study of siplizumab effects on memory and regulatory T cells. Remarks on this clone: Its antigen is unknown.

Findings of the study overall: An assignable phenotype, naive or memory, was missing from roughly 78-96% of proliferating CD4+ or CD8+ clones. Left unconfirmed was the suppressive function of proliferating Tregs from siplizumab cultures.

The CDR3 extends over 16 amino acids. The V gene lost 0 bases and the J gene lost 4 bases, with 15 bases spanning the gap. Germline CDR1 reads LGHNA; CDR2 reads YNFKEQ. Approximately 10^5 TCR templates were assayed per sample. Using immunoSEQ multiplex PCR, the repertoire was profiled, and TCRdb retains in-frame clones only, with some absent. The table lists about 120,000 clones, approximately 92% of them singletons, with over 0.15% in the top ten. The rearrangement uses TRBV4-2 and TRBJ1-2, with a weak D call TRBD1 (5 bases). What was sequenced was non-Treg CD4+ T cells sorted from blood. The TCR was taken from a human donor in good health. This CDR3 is CASSQDKIAGSYGYTF. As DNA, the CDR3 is TGTGCCAGCAGCCAAGATAAAATCGCAGGGTCCTATGGCTACACCTTC.